These T cell receptor beta chains were read from a single sample in a study of T cells of healthy individuals. One entry per CDR3 protein results from TCRdb running MiXCR on the 5' RACE reads. The sample includes 53,000 or so distinct CDR3 sequences, about 15% of them seen just once. These receptors were taken from a human donor in good health. Both conserved end residues are part of each CDR3. The order of the fields is J gene, D gene, V gene, CDR3 protein. The D gene is left open where the match is weak.

J gene: TRBJ1-4
D gene: -
V gene: TRBV7-2
CDR3 protein: CASSLAASEKLFF

J gene: TRBJ1-1
D gene: TRBD1
V gene: TRBV4-3
CDR3 protein: CASSQDQDRATEAFF

J gene: TRBJ1-1
D gene: -
V gene: TRBV6-1
CDR3 protein: CASSEAVPGGRNTEAFF

J gene: TRBJ1-2
D gene: -
V gene: TRBV7-2
CDR3 protein: CASSPRVAGYGYTF

J gene: TRBJ2-1
D gene: -
V gene: TRBV6-2/TRBV6-3
CDR3 protein: CASTWYNEQFF

J gene: TRBJ2-3
D gene: -
V gene: TRBV19
CDR3 protein: CASRQSTDTQYF

J gene: TRBJ2-3
D gene: -
V gene: TRBV20-1
CDR3 protein: CSAELFASGWGTDTQYF

J gene: TRBJ2-7
D gene: TRBD2
V gene: TRBV29-1
CDR3 protein: CSVEGTSGSGQYF

J gene: TRBJ1-1
D gene: TRBD1
V gene: TRBV5-1
CDR3 protein: CASSWTRQGEAFF

J gene: TRBJ2-3
D gene: TRBD2
V gene: TRBV6-2/TRBV6-3
CDR3 protein: CASSFGLADPTDTQYF

J gene: TRBJ1-1
D gene: -
V gene: TRBV7-8
CDR3 protein: CASSLQGNTEAFF

J gene: TRBJ2-5
D gene: TRBD1
V gene: TRBV12-3/TRBV12-4
CDR3 protein: CASSPLRTGVQETQYF

J gene: TRBJ2-1
D gene: TRBD2
V gene: TRBV30
CDR3 protein: CAWSLAGLYNEQFF

J gene: TRBJ1-4
D gene: -
V gene: TRBV6-2/TRBV6-3
CDR3 protein: CASSSQGFNEKLFF

J gene: TRBJ2-1
D gene: TRBD2
V gene: TRBV4-1
CDR3 protein: CASSLFGLAGYTGNEQFF

J gene: TRBJ2-6
D gene: -
V gene: TRBV12-3/TRBV12-4
CDR3 protein: CASSLWEAGANVLTF

J gene: TRBJ1-4
D gene: TRBD1
V gene: TRBV29-1
CDR3 protein: CSVEGSAGGSEKLFF

J gene: TRBJ2-3
D gene: TRBD2
V gene: TRBV4-2
CDR3 protein: CASSQDGSAGGGDTQYF

J gene: TRBJ2-7
D gene: -
V gene: TRBV20-1
CDR3 protein: CSAPNRGGVYEQYF

J gene: TRBJ2-2
D gene: TRBD2
V gene: TRBV29-1
CDR3 protein: CSVSGRWDTGELFF

J gene: TRBJ1-3
D gene: -
V gene: TRBV7-2
CDR3 protein: CASSPGPFSGNTIYF

J gene: TRBJ1-4
D gene: -
V gene: TRBV11-2
CDR3 protein: CASSLSGGGEKLFF

J gene: TRBJ2-3
D gene: -
V gene: TRBV29-1
CDR3 protein: CSAWQDGDTDTQYF

J gene: TRBJ2-6
D gene: TRBD2
V gene: TRBV5-4
CDR3 protein: CATSKGAGASGANVLTF

J gene: TRBJ1-1
D gene: -
V gene: TRBV5-1
CDR3 protein: CASSWAGSTEAFF